This TCR beta chain came from a study of T-cell memory formation after mild COVID-19. Looking at the study overall: For the most part, TCR clusters were specific to one donor. Study results and limitations: Clones contracting across day 15 to 85 had a balanced CD4/CD8 profile; later expanding clones leaned CD4+. Contracting clones localized mainly to CM and EM when CD4+ and mainly to EMRA when CD8+.

Regarding this clonotype: Its antigen is as yet unknown.

TCRdb fed the 5' RACE reads into MiXCR, producing one record per CDR3 protein. The repertoire holds 210,000 or so distinct CDR3 sequences, with over 9.5% as singletons. The germline gives CDR1 SGHNT, CDR2 YYREEE (reference sequence). Trimming cost V 4 bases and J 4 bases, with 20 bases left between them. The length of the CDR3 is 16 residues. Sequencing input: PBMCs or a T cell subset sorted from them (not recorded which). This receptor was taken from a young man who had mild COVID-19 (a few samples of this study predate the infection). Cell type and time point are not known. The chain combines TRBV5-4 with TRBJ2-5; the D gene is possibly TRBD2 (6 bases). The CDR3 loop is CASSHKTPRRAETQYF. In DNA form, the CDR3 reads TGTGCCAGCAGCCACAAGACCCCCCGGAGGGCAGAGACCCAGTACTTC.